This T cell receptor beta chain was sequenced in a study of blood T cell repertoires in COVID-19. Study details: Specimens from acute and convalescent COVID-19 originated in the United States, Italy and Spain. Sample material is recorded as cDNA or gDNA derived from T cells, B-cell-depleted T cells, or PBMCs.

In the study's own analysis: Nucleated cell number was recorded as an estimate derived from reference gene primer amplification. Only in-frame clones appear in the TCRdb table, and some are missing; sequencing was by immunoSEQ multiplex PCR. For V, J and clone size, that table is used; D and trimming come from the DNA. Counted here are some 700,000 clones, around 89% occurring once; the ten biggest clones make up under 0.3%. The CDR3 extends over 13 amino acids. CDR1 and CDR2 from the germline V gene are MNHNS and SASEGT. V lost 4 bases, J lost 8 bases, and 14 bases lay in between. Material for sequencing was peripheral blood. This clonotype was sampled from a woman aged 18-29 years with acute or convalescent COVID-19. The V and J genes are TRBV6-1 and TRBJ1-2; D is possibly TRBD1 (5 bases). The CDR3 here is CASSAGGLGGYTF. Written as DNA, the CDR3 is TGTGCCAGCAGTGCCGGGGGGTTGGGCGGCTACACCTTC.